Listed below are T cell receptor beta chains from one sample, sequenced in a study of cytomegalovirus exposure and HLA in healthy donors. Using immunoSEQ multiplex PCR, the repertoire was profiled, and TCRdb retains in-frame clones only, with some absent. Counted here are under 130,000 clones, 60% to 85% occurring once; the ten biggest clones make up about 9.1%. Sequencing was performed on PBMCs. These receptor sequences come from a woman aged 35 to 49 in good health and CMV-seropositive. CDR3s include the opening cysteine and the closing phenylalanine or tryptophan. D genes are given only for firm matches. Part of the rows lack a size; the others show once, few, many or a class for expanded clones.

TRBJ2-7 | TRBV15 | few | - | TGTGCCACCAGCAGTCCGAGACTGAACACCTACGAGCAGTACTTC | CATSSPRLNTYEQYF
TRBJ2-3 | TRBV6-5 | - | - | TGTGCCAGCAGTGCTCCCGGAGGGGGCACAGATACGCAGTATTTT | CASSAPGGGTDTQYF
TRBJ1-1 | TRBV19 | once | - | TGTGCCAGTAGTATAATGTCTGCAGTAATGAACACTGAAGCTTTCTTT | CASSIMSAVMNTEAFF
TRBJ2-7 | TRBV18 | - | - | TGTGCCAGCTCACCCACGTCAGGGGATTACGAGCAGTACTTC | CASSPTSGDYEQYF
TRBJ1-2 | TRBV29-1 | - | - | TGCAGCGTTCGAAGGACAGCCACCTATGGCTACACCTTC | CSVRRTATYGYTF
TRBJ2-7 | TRBV7-2 | - | TRBD1 | TGTGCCAGCAGCCCTAGGGGGACAGGGGGCCGGGAGCAGTACTTC | CASSPRGTGGREQYF
TRBJ1-5 | TRBV7-2 | - | - | TGTGCCAGCAGCTACGGGGGGGTAAGACAGCCCCAGCATTTT | CASSYGGVRQPQHF
TRBJ1-2 | TRBV27 | once | - | TGTGCCAGCAGTTTATCGAAGCGGGCCACTCTGCTGGGCTACACCTTC | CASSLSKRATLLGYTF
TRBJ1-2 | TRBV6-5 | - | TRBD1 | TGTGCCAGCAGATACGGACAGGGGAGGAATGGCTACACCTTC | CASRYGQGRNGYTF
TRBJ2-3 | TRBV5-1 | once | - | TGCGCCAGCAGCTTGGCCCAGGGGTATCAATCCACAGATACGCAGTATTTT | CASSLAQGYQSTDTQYF
TRBJ2-5 | TRBV6-6 | once | TRBD2 | TGTGCCAGCAGTTACCCGAGCGGGAGGGAAGAAGAGACCCAGTACTTC | CASSYPSGREEETQYF
TRBJ1-1 | TRBV6-5 | - | - | TGTGCCAGCAGCCCTGCTGCACTCAACACTGAAGCTTTCTTT | CASSPAALNTEAFF
TRBJ2-1 | TRBV5-1 | few | TRBD1 | TGCGCCAGCAGCGGAAGGGACAGTCAATCTACGGATGAGCAGTTCTTC | CASSGRDSQSTDEQFF
TRBJ2-2 | TRBV9 | few | - | TGTGCCAGCAGCGTTCAGGCGGGGGAGCTGTTTTTT | CASSVQAGELFF
TRBJ2-7 | TRBV18 | once | TRBD2 | TGTGCCAGCTCACCGGGAGCGGGGCCCACCCTCCTTCAGTACTTC | CASSPGAGPTLLQYF
TRBJ1-6 | TRBV4-1 | - | - | TGCGCCAGCAGCCAAGACCTGCGACCCCTCCACTTT | CASSQDLRPLHF
TRBJ2-2 | TRBV5-1 | - | TRBD2 | TGCGCCAGCAGAAATACCGGGACTAGCCCAGCCGGGGAGCTGTTTTTT | CASRNTGTSPAGELFF
TRBJ2-5 | TRBV5-1 | - | - | TGCGCCAGCAGCTTGGGGGAGGAGACCCAGTACTTC | CASSLGEETQYF
TRBJ2-1 | TRBV4-1 | - | TRBD2 | TGCGCCAGCAGCCAACTACTAGCGGGAGGCCGGGTGGATGAGCAGTTCTTC | CASSQLLAGGRVDEQFF
TRBJ1-3 | TRBV7-9 | - | - | TGTGCCAGCAGCTTAACGCGGGGTACTGGAAACACCATATATTTT | CASSLTRGTGNTIYF
TRBJ2-3 | TRBV4-2 | - | TRBD1 | TGTGCCAGCAGCACCCGACAGGGGAGCACAGATACGCAGTATTTT | CASSTRQGSTDTQYF
TRBJ1-5 | TRBV19 | few | TRBD1 | TGTGCCAGTAGTATGTTAAGGACAGGGAATAATCAGCCCCAGCATTTT | CASSMLRTGNNQPQHF
TRBJ2-7 | TRBV6-1 | few | - | TGTGCCAGCAGTGTTACGGGAGAAGGGGCCTACGAGCAGTACTTC | CASSVTGEGAYEQYF
TRBJ1-3 | TRBV5-4 | few | - | TGTGCCAGCAGCTTTGGGCTAGCACAGAACTCTGGAAACACCATATATTTT | CASSFGLAQNSGNTIYF
TRBJ1-1 | TRBV9 | - | - | TGTGCCAGCAGCGTAGTTGAGGGCACTGAAGCTTTCTTT | CASSVVEGTEAFF
TRBJ2-5 | TRBV5-4 | - | - | TGTGCCAGCAGCTTTTCACTCCAAGAGACCCAGTACTTC | CASSFSLQETQYF
TRBJ2-1 | TRBV18 | - | TRBD2 | TGTGCCAGCTCCCACAGCGGGAGCTCCTACAATGAGCAGTTCTTC | CASSHSGSSYNEQFF
TRBJ2-5 | TRBV6-1 | - | - | TGTGCCAGCAGTGAAGTTAGGCAGGCCGGGGAGCAGTACTTC | CASSEVRQAGEQYF
TRBJ2-5 | TRBV18 | - | - | TGTGCCAGCTCACGACAAGGAAACCAAGAGACCCAGTACTTC | CASSRQGNQETQYF
TRBJ2-3 | TRBV5-1 | - | - | TGCGCCAGCAGCTCCCCGGGTACGCAGTATTTT | CASSSPGTQYF
TRBJ2-2 | TRBV7-9 | - | - | TGTGCCAGCAGCCCCCGTACCACAGGGTTAGGCGGGGAGCTGTTTTTT | CASSPRTTGLGGELFF
TRBJ1-5 | TRBV9 | - | TRBD1 | TGTGCCAGCAGCGCCTCGGGACAGAATGATCAGCCCCAGCATTTT | CASSASGQNDQPQHF
TRBJ1-1 | TRBV5-8 | - | TRBD1 | TGTGCCACAGACAGGGGTCGGAACACTGAAGCTTTCTTT | CATDRGRNTEAFF
TRBJ1-4 | TRBV25-1 | once | - | TGTGCCAGCAGTGATCAAGGGAGCGGTAATGAAAAACTGTTTTTT | CASSDQGSGNEKLFF
TRBJ2-7 | TRBV14 | - | - | TGTGCCAGCAGCCAAGTTTCGGGAGTTCTCTACGAGCAGTACTTC | CASSQVSGVLYEQYF
TRBJ1-1 | TRBV18 | - | - | TGTGCCAGCTCACCACGCCAGGTGAACACTGAAGCTTTCTTT | CASSPRQVNTEAFF
TRBJ1-1 | TRBV27 | - | - | TGTGCCAGCAGTTTCGGGGTCTTTGGCACTGAAGCTTTCTTT | CASSFGVFGTEAFF
TRBJ1-6 | TRBV5-1 | few | TRBD1 | TGCGCCAGCAGCCAATCGACAGGGGGCAATTCACCCCTCCACTTT | CASSQSTGGNSPLHF
TRBJ2-6 | TRBV7-9 | - | - | TGTGCCAGCAGTCGAGCTGGGGCCAACGTCCTGACTTTC | CASSRAGANVLTF
TRBJ2-7 | TRBV5-1 | - | TRBD2 | TGCGCCAGCAGGTCCGGGACTAGCTCCTACGAGCAGTACTTC | CASRSGTSSYEQYF
TRBJ1-5 | TRBV28 | - | - | TGTGCCAGCAGTTCGGTACCGGTGGGCGGCGGACTCAATCAGCCCCAGCATTTT | CASSSVPVGGGLNQPQHF
TRBJ2-3 | TRBV2 | - | - | TGTGCCAGCCAGGTGTCAGATACGCAGTATTTT | CASQVSDTQYF
TRBJ1-5 | TRBV4-1 | - | - | TGCGCCAGCAGCGGACAGAACAATCAGCCCCAGCATTTT | CASSGQNNQPQHF
TRBJ1-1 | TRBV19 | once | - | TGTGCCAGTAGTATAGGCCCCTGGGAGGGTCACGCTGAAGCTTTCTTT | CASSIGPWEGHAEAFF
TRBJ1-5 | TRBV15 | - | - | TGTGCCACCAGCCCCGGGGTACAGTATAGCAATCAGCCCCAGCATTTT | CATSPGVQYSNQPQHF
TRBJ1-5 | TRBV6-6 | - | TRBD1 | TGTGCCAGCAGTTACTCGACAGGGAGTCAGCCCCAGCATTTT | CASSYSTGSQPQHF
TRBJ1-2 | TRBV6-6 | - | - | TGTGCCAGCAGTGCCCCGGACAGACCCTATGGCTACACCTTC | CASSAPDRPYGYTF
TRBJ2-5 | TRBV14 | - | TRBD1 | TGTGCCAGCAGCCGATGGACAGGGGGAGAAGAGACCCAGTACTTC | CASSRWTGGEETQYF
TRBJ2-5 | TRBV4-2 | - | TRBD1 | TGTGCCAGCAGCCGAGCCGGGACAGAAGGGCAAGAGACCCAGTACTTC | CASSRAGTEGQETQYF
TRBJ2-3 | TRBV5-4 | once | TRBD2 | TGTGCCAGCAGCACCCTAGCGGGGGGGGATACGCAGTATTTT | CASSTLAGGDTQYF
TRBJ1-1 | TRBV6-6 | - | - | TGTGCCAGCAGTGAGCGCGTAACTGAAGCTTTCTTT | CASSERVTEAFF
TRBJ2-1 | TRBV6-4 | - | - | TGTGCCAGCACTGAGACCGGAGAGCGTTACAATGAGCAGTTCTTC | CASTETGERYNEQFF
TRBJ1-2 | TRBV28 | - | TRBD1 | TGTGCCAGCAGTTTTCTCCCAGGGGGCAGTTATGGCTACACCTTC | CASSFLPGGSYGYTF
TRBJ2-7 | TRBV27 | - | - | TGTGCCAGCAGTTTATTGGGGGGGGCTCAAGAGCAGTACTTC | CASSLLGGAQEQYF